This T cell receptor beta chain was retrieved from a study of T cell responses to AZD1222 COVID-19 vaccine (dated by TCRdb to about 2021). Study-wide context: TCR sequencing was performed for 230 to 250 trial participants, of whom 200 to 220 were given two doses of AZD1222 and about 25 were given two doses of MenACWY control vaccine. Trial participants were enrolled into age subgroups of 18-55, 56-69 and 70-plus years, which contained 148, 28 and 57 TCR-sequenced participants, respectively.

In the case of this clone: The specificity of this receptor is unknown. The sample holds no much larger clone one base away, and base qualities are not on file.

Read against the paper, the sample's time point label means: baseline before first vaccination. The treatment or condition label on this specimen signifies: meningococcal conjugate vaccine given as trial control. The vaccinee samples were drawn from two UK trials, COV001 and COV002, one of which was a single-blind randomized controlled phase 2/3 trial testing AZD1222 (ChAdOx1 nCoV-19) in healthy adults. For TCRbeta chain sequencing, PBMC samples were collected from trial participants at day 0 and at day 28 after the second dose. The investigation overall reported the following: Because no day 14 peak-response samples were available, the repertoires could be characterized only after the peak T cell response. The 56-69-year group was small, and its depth increase did not reach significance, likely because of low power. After two AZD1222 doses, spike-specific TCR breadth and depth were significantly higher than at day 0 and than in MenACWY recipients. Reportedly, almost half of the unique spike-specific TCRs recognized epitopes lying outside the regions that are mutated in the B.1.351 and B.1.1.7 variants. Conclusions about previously exposed vaccinees are limited because only five to seven AZD1222 recipients were SARS-CoV-2 seropositive at baseline. The vaccine-associated CD4 TCRs covered the entire spike protein, and the dominant responses fell in regions 160-218 and 743-854. Most participants were white British and females outnumbered males, and the authors suggested that clonal diversity may have been underestimated.

The CDR3 regions of human TCRbeta chains were analyzed by immunosequencing. The paper's data handling went like this. Repertoire TCRs were matched against a reference library of SARS-CoV-2-specific TCRs generated with the MIRA antigen-specificity platform. Breadth was defined as the fraction of unique TCRs that were SARS-CoV-2-associated, and depth was defined as the fraction of total T cells that were SARS-CoV-2-associated. Using the MIRA data, every spike-specific TCR was mapped to the spike region that the TCR reacted to and assigned to either a CD4 or a CD8 class. Log10-transformed breadth and depth values were compared by one-way ANOVA with Sidak's multiple comparisons tests. TCRdb holds this immuneACCESS table with in-frame rearrangements only. Some clones are missing; in checked studies, unresolved V genes explain under half, and the rest has no known cause. D and trimming come from the DNA, and the V and J calls and clone size come from that table. The sample has more than 85,000 clones on record, approximately 85% of them singletons. The ten biggest clones cover 9.5% to 15% of the sample.

The germline V gene (reference sequence) gives CDR1 as LNHDA and CDR2 as SQIVND. The germline ends are 9 bases apart after V is trimmed by 0 bases and J by 9 bases. Reading from cysteine to phenylalanine, the CDR3 counts 13 amino acids. The DNA shown is the 39-base CDR3, in frame from base 1. The chain is encoded by TRBV19 joined to TRBJ1-5, with the D segment identity uncertain. This clonotype originated in an adult in good health. This specimen was peripheral blood, taken on day 0 of MenACWY control vaccination. CDR3 reads: CASSIERMWPQHF. The nucleotide sequence is given as TGTGCCAGTAGTATAGAACGAATGTGGCCCCAGCATTTT.